A single sample is the source of the 25 T cell receptor beta chains below, sequenced in a study of cytomegalovirus exposure and HLA in healthy donors. Amplification used 60 Vbeta primers and 13 Jbeta primers. Libraries were prepared by immunoSEQ multiplex PCR; TCRdb keeps only in-frame clonotypes and omits some of them. The sample has roughly 150,000 clones, around a tenth seen once. Sample: PBMCs. These receptors all stem from a man aged 45-65 years in good health and CMV-seronegative.

In its sample, this clone was seen many times. The V call is TRBV15, the J call TRBJ1-4, with TRBD1 matching over 7 bases. The CDR3 runs to 15 residues. V was pared by 4 bases and J by 8 bases, with 10 bases of the junction left unmatched. The germline V gene encodes CDR1 LNHNV and CDR2 YYDKDF (reference sequence). The CDR3 sequence: CATSKRDRESEKLFF. The CDR3 DNA reads as TGTGCCACCAGCAAGAGAGACAGGGAGTCCGAAAAACTGTTTTTT.

This chain uses TRBV19 with TRBJ2-1; 11 positions match TRBD2. The CDR3 consists of 16 residues. Germline V CDR1 and CDR2: LNHDA, SQIVND (reference sequence). V trimming: 1 base; J trimming: 7 bases; junction bases outside the gene matches: 6. The CDR3 region is CASSIALAGVQNEQFF. The CDR3 coding sequence is TGTGCCAGTAGTATAGCACTAGCGGGAGTTCAGAATGAGCAGTTCTTC.

This clone came up a few times. V is TRBV7-2 and J is TRBJ2-1; 8 bases are shared with TRBD1. The CDR3 contains 16 residues. Germline lookup yields CDR1 SGHTA and CDR2 FQGNSA. V lost 4 bases to trimming and J lost 10 bases; unmatched junction nucleotides: 15. CDR3 DNA: TGTGCCAGCAGCTCTACGCACCGGGACAGGCTACGGGAGCAGTTCTTC. Translated, it gives CASSSTHRDRLREQFF.

The V gene is TRBV19, the J gene TRBJ1-4; D unclear. The CDR3 spans 14 residues. Trimming took off 4 bases at V and 4 bases at J, with 10 bases between the two ends. Germline V gene lookup returns CDR1 LNHDA and CDR2 SQIVND (reference sequence). The CDR3 nucleotides read TGTGCCAGTAGTACCCCGAGGCGTAATGAAAAACTGTTTTTT. It codes for CASSTPRRNEKLFF. Full variable domain (outside the CDR3, taken from reference TRBV19 and TRBJ1-4): DGGITQSPKYLFRKEGQNVTLSCEQNLNHDAMYWYRQDPGQGLRLIYYSQIVNDFQKGDIAEGYSVSREKKESFPLTVTSAQKNPTAFYLCASSTPRRNEKLFFGSGTQLSVL.

This clone has a handful of counts. V is TRBV28 and J is TRBJ2-1, with 7 positions matching TRBD1. CDR3 length: 15 residues. Germline values: CDR1 MDHEN, CDR2 SYDVKM. The trim removed 7 bases at V and 3 bases at J, leaving 9 bases unmatched. The CDR3: CASKYRGEIYNEQFF. CDR3 sequence (DNA): TGTGCCAGCAAATACAGGGGCGAGATCTACAATGAGCAGTTCTTC.

The chain couples TRBV15 to TRBJ2-3; D unresolved. Germline V gene lookup returns CDR1 LNHNV and CDR2 YYDKDF (reference sequence). Trimming pared 0 bases from V and 6 bases from J, leaving 22 bases between. The CDR3 loop spans 18 amino acids. The CDR3 nucleotides read TGTGCCACCAGCAGAGATTTGCCCCGTGGTGTGAATCGGGATACGCAGTATTTT. Its protein product is CATSRDLPRGVNRDTQYF.

Only a few counts were recorded for this clone. The J gene is TRBJ1-4, the V gene TRBV6-5, with 11 bases matching TRBD1. V gave up 5 bases and J gave up 6 bases; unmatched junction bases: 2. The length of the CDR3 is 14 residues. The germline V gene has CDR1 MNHEY and CDR2 SVGAGI. CDR3 sequence (DNA): TGTGCCAGCAGTCCGGACAGGGGGCATGAAAAACTGTTTTTT. This sequence encodes CASSPDRGHEKLFF.

This clone has just a few counts. The chain's CDR3 is CSVEDWGTRGGNEQFF. The CDR3 region has the DNA TGCAGCGTTGAAGACTGGGGGACCAGGGGCGGGAATGAGCAGTTCTTC. The chain has TRBV29-1 and TRBJ2-1; perhaps TRBD1 as D (6 bases). Trimming cost V 0 bases and J 7 bases, with 19 bases left between them. The CDR3 has 16 amino acids. Germline CDR1 is SQVTM and CDR2 is ANQGSEA.

This clone appeared a few times. CDR3 sequence reads: CSVRTGPYEQYF. The CDR3 coding sequence is TGCAGCGTACGGACAGGGCCCTACGAGCAGTACTTC. V gene TRBV29-1 combines with J gene TRBJ2-7; 8 nucleotides line up with TRBD1. This CDR3 region has 12 residues. Trimming removed 6 bases from V and 2 bases from J; junction bases left unmatched: 3. Germline V gene data show CDR1 as SQVTM and CDR2 as ANQGSEA.

This clone was recorded a few times. V gene TRBV27 combines with J gene TRBJ1-2; 7 nucleotides line up with TRBD1. CDR1 and CDR2 from the germline V gene are MNHEY and SMNVEV (reference sequence). The CDR3 is 12 amino acids. The trim removed 10 bases at V and 8 bases at J, leaving 10 bases unmatched. The CDR3 nucleotides read TGTGCCACCAGGGGGGGAGCCGGGGGCTACACCTTC. Residues: CATRGGAGGYTF.

V and J are TRBV2 and TRBJ1-4, with 7 bases aligning to TRBD1. V lost 1 base to trimming and J lost 8 bases; unmatched junction nucleotides: 7. The length of the CDR3 is 15 residues. Germline V gene sequence: CDR1 SNHLY, CDR2 FYNNEI. This CDR3 is CASSEGGQQNEKLFF. The CDR3 DNA is TGTGCCAGCAGTGAAGGGGGACAGCAGAACGAAAAACTGTTTTTT.

The chain couples TRBV10-2 to TRBJ2-1; D is possibly TRBD2 (6 bases). CDR1 is WSHSY and CDR2 is SAAADI in the germline V gene. The CDR3 length is 15 residues. Trimming removed 6 bases at V and 4 bases at J, with 16 bases between. CDR3 loop: CASRVADTLYNEQFF. CDR3 bases: TGCGCCAGCAGGGTAGCGGACACCTTATACAATGAGCAGTTCTTC.

This clone has a handful of counts. J is TRBJ2-7 and V is TRBV28; 10 bases are a match to TRBD1. Germline assignment: CDR1 MDHEN and CDR2 SYDVKM. The junction had 6 bases not matched to a gene; V was cut back by 5 bases and J by 2 bases. The CDR3 contains 15 residues. CDR3 protein: CASSHTGTGAYEQYF. The CDR3 DNA is TGTGCCAGCAGTCACACCGGGACAGGGGCCTACGAGCAGTACTTC.

The gene calls are TRBV2 and TRBJ2-5; D may be TRBD2 (6 bases). Germline loops: CDR1 SNHLY, CDR2 FYNNEI. This CDR3 has 12 amino acids. V was pared by 4 bases and J by 6 bases, with 9 bases between. The CDR3: CASSVGGQTQYF. The CDR3 DNA sequence: TGTGCCAGCAGTGTGGGGGGACAGACCCAGTACTTC.

For the CDR3, the DNA is TGTGCCAGCAGCAAAGCGGGGGTGTACCAAGAGACCCAGTACTTC. This translates into CASSKAGVYQETQYF. J is TRBJ2-5 and V is TRBV6-1; 8 nucleotides agree with TRBD2. This CDR3 is built from 15 residues. CDR1 and CDR2 from the germline V gene are MNHNS and SASEGT. Trimming cost V 6 bases and J 0 bases; bases outside gene matches: 6.

This clone was counted only a few times. This sequence joins TRBV2 and TRBJ2-5, with D possibly matching TRBD2 (6 bases). There are 17 residues in the CDR3. Trimming left V 5 bases short and J 2 bases short, with 21 bases between. Germline V lookup: CDR1 SNHLY, CDR2 FYNNEI. The DNA for the CDR3 is TGTGCCAGCAGTCTGGAGGAGGGACGACGTACGCAAGAGACCCAGTACTTC. Translating gives CASSLEEGRRTQETQYF.

This clone turned up a few times. The rearrangement links TRBV5-1 to TRBJ1-2; D is possibly TRBD1 (6 bases). Trimming removed 4 bases at V and 4 bases at J, with 11 bases between. Germline values: CDR1 SGHRS, CDR2 YFSETQ. The CDR3 contains 13 residues. CDR3 protein: CASSPDRSYGYTF. The CDR3 DNA sequence: TGCGCCAGCAGCCCGGACAGAAGCTATGGCTACACCTTC.

This clone was found a few times. V gene TRBV4-1 combines with J gene TRBJ1-2, with unresolved D. Trimming left V 1 base short and J 2 bases short, with 11 bases between. Germline V gives CDR1 MGHRA, CDR2 YSYEKL. This CDR3 spans 15 amino acids. In DNA form, the CDR3 reads TGCGCCAGCAGCCAAGGGTGGGCAAAAAACTATGGCTACACCTTC. Its protein is CASSQGWAKNYGYTF.

The chain is built from TRBV23-1 and TRBJ1-1, with D tentatively TRBD1 (5 bases). TRBV23-1 is given ORF status, its function remaining uncertain. Trimming took off 3 bases at V and 8 bases at J, with 7 bases between the two ends. The CDR3 extends over 11 amino acids. CDR3 nucleotides: TGCGCCAGCAGTCACACAGGAGAAGCTTTCTTT. The encoded protein is CASSHTGEAFF.

The V gene is TRBV7-8, the J gene TRBJ1-5; D is perhaps TRBD1 (5 bases). CDR3 length equals 18 residues. Per the germline V gene, CDR1 is SGHVS and CDR2 is FQNEAQ. V was shortened by 1 base and J by 0 bases, with 16 bases between the two germline ends. The DNA for the CDR3 is TGTGCCAGCAGCTTAGGCGCGCGGGACTTTTATAGCAATCAGCCCCAGCATTTT. Encoded protein: CASSLGARDFYSNQPQHF.

The V and J genes are TRBV9 and TRBJ2-7; 7 nucleotides align to TRBD2. The CDR3 contains 16 residues. J gave up 3 bases and V 3 bases, and 12 bases lay outside the gene matches. Germline lookup yields CDR1 SGDLS and CDR2 YYNGEE. CDR3 sequence (DNA): TGTGCCAGCAGCGCGGAGGTAGGAGGGGAGGGCTACGAGCAGTACTTC. It yields the protein CASSAEVGGEGYEQYF. Looking up the rest from reference TRBV9 and TRBJ2-7 gives the full variable domain: DSGVTQTPKHLITATGQRVTLRCSPRSGDLSVYWYQQSLDQGLQFLIQYYNGEERAKGNILERFSAQQFPDLHSELNLSSLELGDSALYFCASSAEVGGEGYEQYFGPGTRLTVT.

In this sample, this clone turned up a few times. J is TRBJ1-2 and V is TRBV2; 11 bases line up with TRBD1. Germline V gene data show CDR1 as SNHLY and CDR2 as FYNNEI. With 6 bases clipped from V and 2 bases from J, the junction kept 5 bases outside the gene matches. There are 15 residues in the CDR3. Written as DNA, the CDR3 is TGTGCCAGCAGCCCGGACAGGGGGCGGAACTATGGCTACACCTTC. Protein product: CASSPDRGRNYGYTF.

This clone showed up just a few times. The V gene is TRBV30, the J gene TRBJ2-5; 10 nucleotides match TRBD2. This CDR3 comprises 15 residues. Trimming took 0 bases from V and 4 from J; bases not matched to a gene: 5. Looked up from germline, CDR1 is GTSNPN and CDR2 is SVGIG (reference sequence). The CDR3: CAWSVGASGRETQYF. CDR3 bases: TGTGCCTGGAGTGTTGGGGCTAGCGGGAGAGAGACCCAGTACTTC.

The rearrangement joins TRBV6-5 to TRBJ2-3, with D perhaps matching TRBD1 (5 bases). The CDR3 length is 16 residues. CDR1 and CDR2 from the germline V gene are MNHEY and SVGAGI. Trimming cost V 0 bases and J 0 bases, with 10 bases left between them. CDR3 protein: CASSYSTVPSTDTQYF. For the CDR3, the DNA is TGTGCCAGCAGTTACTCGACAGTACCTAGCACAGATACGCAGTATTTT.

This rearrangement joins TRBV19 to TRBJ2-7; D is unclear. The ends were cut back, 5 bases at V and 0 bases at J, with 14 bases in the middle. Germline V lookup: CDR1 LNHDA, CDR2 SQIVND (reference sequence). This CDR3 region has 15 residues. The CDR3: CASSPIDSSSYEQYF. In DNA form, the CDR3 reads TGTGCCAGTAGTCCCATAGACTCGAGCTCCTACGAGCAGTACTTC.